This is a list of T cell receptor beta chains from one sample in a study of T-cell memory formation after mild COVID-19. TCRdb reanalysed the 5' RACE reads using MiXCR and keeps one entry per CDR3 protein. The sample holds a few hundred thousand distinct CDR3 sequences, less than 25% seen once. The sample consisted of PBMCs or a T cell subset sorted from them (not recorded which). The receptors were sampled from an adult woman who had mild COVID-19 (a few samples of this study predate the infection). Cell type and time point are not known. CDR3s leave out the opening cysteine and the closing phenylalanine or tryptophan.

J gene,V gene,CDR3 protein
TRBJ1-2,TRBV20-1,SASRDYGYT
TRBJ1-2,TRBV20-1,SATSGTGYSGYT
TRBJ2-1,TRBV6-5,ASSRDRGNSGQF
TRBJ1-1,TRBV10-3,AISESRDYEDTEAF
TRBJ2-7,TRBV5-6,ASSESGSAYEQY
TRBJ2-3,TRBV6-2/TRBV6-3,ASSSGLAGVLDTQY
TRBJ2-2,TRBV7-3,ASSKALSGTGELF
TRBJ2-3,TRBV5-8,ASSRRGQGDTQY
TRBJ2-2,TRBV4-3,ASSQDYRGLNTGELF
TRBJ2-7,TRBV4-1,ASSQVLGGFRYEQY